This T cell receptor beta chain appears in the sequencing data of a study of OX40 agonist ivuxolimab in advanced cancers. Study as a whole: The treatment was a fully human IgG2 OX40 agonist, ivuxolimab. Participants could have had prior anti-PD-1, anti-PD-L1 or anti-CTLA-4 therapy, and around 40% had some.

As regards this clone: Its specificity is unknown.

Broader study findings: Researchers report that CD8+ T cells had, on average, more expanded clones than CD4+.

Method: immunoSEQ multiplex PCR; TCRdb's copy keeps in-frame clones and lacks some. The table lists tens of thousands of clones, 92% of them singletons. Patients with autoimmune history or systemic immunosuppression were excluded. The specimen comprised CD4+ or CD8+ T cells sorted from blood, sampled in a trial of the OX40 agonist ivuxolimab. The clonotype was recovered from an adult with an advanced solid tumor such as melanoma, head and neck, liver or kidney cancer.

The DNA for the CDR3 is TGTGCCAGCAGGCAGGGACTAGAAGGCGAGCAGTACTTC. It codes for CASRQGLEGEQYF. The rearrangement joins TRBV6-5 to TRBJ2-7; 8 bases are shared with TRBD2. The CDR3 contains 13 residues. The trim removed 6 bases at V and 6 bases at J, leaving 7 bases unmatched. CDR1 and CDR2 (germline): MNHEY, SVGAGI.